The 27 T cell receptor beta chains given below trace back to one sample, sequenced in a study of blood T cell repertoires in COVID-19 (dated by TCRdb to the early 2020s). The protocol used for the library was the immunoSEQ multiplex PCR assay. This is the immuneACCESS table as TCRdb keeps it, with only in-frame sequences that have V and J called. A part of the clones is gone; compared with another copy, unresolved V genes explain less than half, and the rest is unexplained. The sample data list more than 350,000 clones, and about 88% of these were observed just once. The ten biggest clones cover approximately 1.5% of the sample. The sample consisted of PBMCs or T cells enriched from blood (not recorded which). The receptors were gathered from a young woman who had been exposed to COVID-19.

This chain links TRBV18 with TRBJ2-7, with 9 bases fitting TRBD2. J was trimmed by 5 bases and V by 4 bases; bases with no gene match: 6. This CDR3 contains 14 residues. CDR1 KGHSH and CDR2 LQKENI come from the germline V gene. CDR3 loop: CASSLSGRNHEQYF. In DNA, the CDR3 is TGTGCCAGCTCACTTAGCGGGAGAAACCACGAGCAGTACTTC.

There are a few counts of this clone. This rearrangement joins TRBV9 to TRBJ2-7, with TRBD2 matching over 11 bases. CDR3 size: 16 residues. Unmatched junction bases numbered 4, after V lost 2 bases and J lost 0 bases. Germline V lookup: CDR1 SGDLS, CDR2 YYNGEE. The CDR3 bases are TGTGCCAGCAGCGTTACTAGCGGGGGTAACTCCTACGAGCAGTACTTC. The encoded protein is CASSVTSGGNSYEQYF.

The chain carries TRBV20-1 and TRBJ2-7; 7 positions agree with TRBD2. The germline CDR1 and CDR2 sequences are DFQATT and SNEGSKA (reference sequence). This CDR3 region has 11 residues. The V gene end was trimmed by 3 bases and the J gene end by 5 bases; junction bases not matched to a gene: 1. In DNA form, the CDR3 reads TGCAGTGCTAGCGGGAGGAACGAGCAGTACTTC. Amino acids: CSASGRNEQYF.

CDR3 nucleotides: TGTGCCAAACAGGGGGAAAGCTATGGCTACACCTTC. It is translated as CAKQGESYGYTF. V gene TRBV2 combines with J gene TRBJ1-2; 8 bases match TRBD1. The V gene's germline CDR1 is SNHLY and CDR2 FYNNEI. V gave up 10 bases and J gave up 4 bases; unmatched junction bases: 5. This CDR3 contains 12 residues.

The chain has TRBV12-3 or TRBV12-4 and TRBJ1-1, with 7 nucleotides matching TRBD1. With V trimmed by 6 bases and J by 4 bases, 5 bases remained unmatched. The CDR3 length is 13 residues. CDR3: CASSRQGGTEAFF. The CDR3 nucleotides are TGTGCCAGCAGCCGACAGGGAGGCACTGAAGCTTTCTTT.

The chain carries TRBV19 and TRBJ2-7, with TRBD1 as a possible D gene (6 bases). The CDR3 totals 15 residues. The V and J ends lost 5 bases and 0 bases respectively, with 14 bases between them. Germline V CDR1 and CDR2: LNHDA, SQIVND (reference sequence). The DNA for the CDR3 is TGTGCCAGTAGTGTCCGACAGGAAAGCTCCTACGAGCAGTACTTC. Encoded protein: CASSVRQESSYEQYF.

CDR3 amino acids: CATSREAGGPYEQYF. In DNA, the CDR3 is TGTGCCACCAGCAGAGAGGCGGGAGGGCCCTACGAGCAGTACTTC. The chain joins TRBV15 to TRBJ2-7, with TRBD2 identical over 9 bases. Germline V gene sequence: CDR1 LNHNV, CDR2 YYDKDF (reference sequence). The J segment lost 2 bases and the V segment lost 0 bases, leaving 2 bases of the junction unmatched. The length of the CDR3 is 15 residues.

The rearrangement joins TRBV5-1 to TRBJ1-5, with D possibly TRBD1 on 6 matching bases. The V end was cut by 0 bases, the J end by 1 base, with 8 bases between. Germline CDR1 reads SGHRS; CDR2 reads YFSETQ. The CDR3 length is 15 residues. CDR3 amino acids: CASSLGTASNQPQHF. Here the CDR3 DNA reads TGCGCCAGCAGCTTGGGGACAGCCAGCAATCAGCCCCAGCATTTT.

This clone has just a few counts. The genes are TRBV6-5 and TRBJ1-1, with unresolved D. Germline loops: CDR1 MNHEY, CDR2 SVGAGI. Trimming shortened V by 1 base and J by 1 base, and 10 bases separated the two germline ends. The CDR3 runs 15 residues. CDR3 amino acids: CASSYFGLSNTEAFF. The CDR3, as DNA: TGTGCCAGCAGTTACTTTGGACTCTCGAACACTGAAGCTTTCTTT.

This chain connects TRBV19 to TRBJ2-1; TRBD1 matches at 11 bases. V lost 3 bases, J lost 7 bases, and 5 bases stayed unmatched. Germline assignment: CDR1 LNHDA and CDR2 SQIVND (reference sequence). There are 15 residues in the CDR3. The CDR3 loop is CASSIGTGGRNEQFF. The CDR3 coding sequence is TGTGCCAGTAGTATTGGGACAGGGGGTAGAAATGAGCAGTTCTTC.

There are a few counts of this clone. J is TRBJ1-5 and V is TRBV7-9; 8 bases agree with TRBD1. Looked up from germline, CDR1 is SEHNR and CDR2 is FQNEAQ (reference sequence). CDR3 length: 16 amino acids. The J segment lost 5 bases and the V segment lost 0 bases, leaving 6 bases of the junction unmatched. Written as DNA, the CDR3 is TGTGCCAGCAGCTTAGCGAATCAGGGGGCGGATCAGCCCCAGCATTTT. Amino acids: CASSLANQGADQPQHF.

This clone appeared a single time. V is TRBV7-9 and J is TRBJ2-4, with 8 positions matching TRBD2. Germline values: CDR1 SEHNR, CDR2 FQNEAQ (reference sequence). This CDR3 has 14 residues. V lost 3 bases and J lost 5; bases outside the gene matches: 3. CDR3 protein: CASSFGGAENIQYF. The CDR3 region has the DNA TGTGCCAGCAGCTTCGGGGGGGCCGAAAACATTCAGTACTTC. Together with reference TRBV7-9 and TRBJ2-4, the CDR3 gives the full variable domain: DTGVSQNPRHKITKRGQNVTFRCDPISEHNRLYWYRQTLGQGPEFLTYFQNEAQLEKSRLLSDRFSAERPKGSFSTLEIQRTEQGDSAMYLCASSFGGAENIQYFGAGTRLSVL.

The J gene is TRBJ1-2, the V gene TRBV28; D might be TRBD1 (5 bases). Germline CDR1 reads MDHEN; CDR2 reads SYDVKM. The CDR3 runs to 14 residues. V was trimmed by 5 bases and J by 3 bases, leaving 13 bases between them. CDR3 residues: CASSPLGHYYGYTF. For the CDR3, the DNA is TGTGCCAGCAGTCCCCTAGGACACTACTATGGCTACACCTTC.

This sequence joins TRBV4-1 and TRBJ1-2; possibly TRBD1 for D (5 bases). CDR1 MGHRA and CDR2 YSYEKL come from the germline V gene. The CDR3 runs 14 residues. V lost 0 bases, J lost 8 bases, and 13 bases lay in between. The CDR3 bases are TGCGCCAGCAGCCAAGAACAGGCTCTAGGGGGCTACACCTTC. This translates into CASSQEQALGGYTF.

The chain employs TRBV7-9 and TRBJ2-5; 12 bases are a match to TRBD2. The CDR3 runs to 19 residues. Germline V CDR1 and CDR2: SEHNR, FQNEAQ (reference sequence). J gave up 1 base and V 4 bases, and 13 bases lay outside the gene matches. The CDR3 is CASSSSPPLAGGPQETQYF. CDR3 sequence (DNA): TGTGCCAGCAGCTCTAGCCCCCCACTAGCGGGGGGTCCCCAAGAGACCCAGTACTTC.

This chain uses TRBV24-1 with TRBJ2-1; 9 nucleotides align to TRBD1. The CDR3 covers 17 residues. From germline, CDR1 is KGHDR and CDR2 SFDVKD. The V segment lost 7 bases and the J segment 6 bases; nucleotides outside the gene matches: 15. CDR3 DNA sequence: TGTGCCACCAGCAAGATTACCGGGACAGGGAGCCCCAATGAGCAGTTCTTC. Translation gives CATSKITGTGSPNEQFF.

The V gene is TRBV30, the J gene TRBJ2-7; possible D gene TRBD1, 7 bases. The germline V gene encodes CDR1 GTSNPN and CDR2 SVGIG (reference sequence). This CDR3 is built from 17 residues. The V end lost 4 bases, the J end lost 1 base, and 23 bases lay between the germline ends. CDR3 coding DNA: TGTGCCTGGAACCCATTACCAGGGGGAGGCCCTTCCTACGAGCAGTACTTC. Translation: CAWNPLPGGGPSYEQYF.

The gene calls are TRBV13 and TRBJ2-7; no clear D. The germline CDR1 and CDR2 sequences are PRHDT and FYEKMQ (reference sequence). This CDR3 comprises 14 residues. V was shortened by 7 bases and J by 0 bases, with 13 bases between the two germline ends. The CDR3 DNA sequence: TGTGCCAGCACCTCGGCGGAAAGCTCCTACGAGCAGTACTTC. It specifies CASTSAESSYEQYF.

The chain carries TRBV18 and TRBJ2-1; 9 bases line up with TRBD2. CDR3 length: 16 residues. Germline V gives CDR1 KGHSH, CDR2 LQKENI. V lost 1 base, J lost 4 bases, and 5 bases stayed unmatched. Here the CDR3 reads CASSPLAGVQYNEQFF. The CDR3 DNA is TGTGCCAGCTCACCACTAGCGGGAGTGCAATACAATGAGCAGTTCTTC.

Only one count was recorded for this clone. V gene TRBV9 combines with J gene TRBJ2-3; 7 nucleotides match TRBD2. The V segment lost 4 bases and the J segment 2 bases; nucleotides outside the gene matches: 10. The CDR3 has 16 amino acids. Germline V gives CDR1 SGDLS, CDR2 YYNGEE. For the CDR3, the DNA is TGTGCCAGCAGCCCCCTTAGCGGGCGCTCCACAGATACGCAGTATTTT. Its protein is CASSPLSGRSTDTQYF. Full variable domain (missing parts from reference TRBV9 and TRBJ2-3): DSGVTQTPKHLITATGQRVTLRCSPRSGDLSVYWYQQSLDQGLQFLIQYYNGEERAKGNILERFSAQQFPDLHSELNLSSLELGDSALYFCASSPLSGRSTDTQYFGPGTRLTVL.

J is TRBJ2-2 and V is TRBV2; the match to TRBD2 covers 12 bases. The CDR3 is 15 residues long. Germline values: CDR1 SNHLY, CDR2 FYNNEI. Losses at the gene ends were 10 bases for V and 5 bases for J; bases not matched to a gene: 8. CDR3 coding DNA: TGTGCCATCGACCCCGGGACTAGCGGGACCGGGGAGCTGTTTTTT. Protein sequence: CAIDPGTSGTGELFF.

The rearrangement links TRBV7-9 to TRBJ1-6; D ambiguous. The CDR3 runs to 14 residues. Trimming left V 1 base short and J 4 bases short, with 5 bases between. Germline CDR1 SEHNR, CDR2 FQNEAQ (reference sequence). As DNA, the CDR3 is TGTGCCAGCAGCTTAGATCTGTATAATTCACCCCTCCACTTT. Its translation: CASSLDLYNSPLHF.

This sequence joins TRBV5-6 and TRBJ1-1, with D tentatively TRBD1 (5 bases). The germline V and J ends were trimmed by 3 bases and 5 bases, with 8 bases remaining between them. Germline-derived CDR1 and CDR2 are SGHDT and YYEEEE. The CDR3 contains 12 residues. CDR3 sequence: CASSSGGTEAFF. CDR3 DNA sequence: TGTGCCAGCAGCTCCGGGGGTACTGAAGCTTTCTTT.

Details on this clone: The sample contains more than one DNA sequence encoding this CDR3. The rearrangement links TRBV7-9 to TRBJ1-2; unclear D gene. The V end lost 4 bases, the J end lost 5 bases, and 2 bases lay between the germline ends. Germline-derived CDR1 and CDR2 are SEHNR and FQNEAQ (reference sequence). CDR3 size: 10 residues. Here the CDR3 DNA reads TGTGCCAGCAGCTCGTATGGCTACACCTTC. Translating it yields CASSSYGYTF.

This chain links TRBV19 with TRBJ2-7, with 8 bases identical to TRBD2. The ends lost 6 bases at V and 4 bases at J; junction bases unmatched: 11. The length of the CDR3 is 15 residues. Germline CDR1 LNHDA, CDR2 SQIVND (reference sequence). CDR3: CASSPAWSGSYEQYF. CDR3 DNA: TGTGCCAGTAGCCCCGCATGGAGCGGGAGTTACGAGCAGTACTTC.

The chain employs TRBV19 and TRBJ2-7, with D possibly matching TRBD1 (6 bases). The CDR3 totals 16 residues. V was trimmed by 1 base and J by 0 bases, leaving 13 bases between them. Germline-derived CDR1 and CDR2 are LNHDA and SQIVND (reference sequence). The CDR3 spells CASSIGTGPFSYEQYF. The CDR3 DNA sequence: TGTGCCAGTAGTATAGGCACAGGGCCCTTCTCCTACGAGCAGTACTTC.

This clone was seen just once. The chain links TRBV7-9 to TRBJ1-5; 9 nucleotides agree with TRBD1. Trimming at V came to 7 bases and at J to 7 bases, leaving 11 bases not matched to a gene. CDR1 is SEHNR and CDR2 is FQNEAQ in the germline V gene (reference sequence). The CDR3 spans 15 residues. CDR3 in DNA: TGTGCCAGCACCCCCGGGGGGACAGGGAACCAGCCCCAGCATTTT. It specifies CASTPGGTGNQPQHF.